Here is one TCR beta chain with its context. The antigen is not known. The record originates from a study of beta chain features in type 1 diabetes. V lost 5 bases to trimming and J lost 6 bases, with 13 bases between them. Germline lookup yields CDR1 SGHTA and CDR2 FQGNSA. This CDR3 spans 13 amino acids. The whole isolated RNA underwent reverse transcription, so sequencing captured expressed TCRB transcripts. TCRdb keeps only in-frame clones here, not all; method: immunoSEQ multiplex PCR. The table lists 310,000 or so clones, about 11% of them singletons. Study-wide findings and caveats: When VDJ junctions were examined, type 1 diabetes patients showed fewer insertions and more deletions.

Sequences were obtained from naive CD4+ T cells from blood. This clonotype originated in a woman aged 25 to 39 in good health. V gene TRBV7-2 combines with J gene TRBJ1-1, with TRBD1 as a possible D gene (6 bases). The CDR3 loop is CASSRTPGAEAFF. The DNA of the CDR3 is TGTGCCAGCAGCCGAACCCCAGGGGCTGAAGCTTTCTTT. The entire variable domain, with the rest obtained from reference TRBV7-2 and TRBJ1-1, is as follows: GAGVSQSPSNKVTEKGKDVELRCDPISGHTALYWYRQSLGQGLEFLIYFQGNSAPDKSGLPSDRFSAERTGGSVSTLTIQRTQQEDSAVYLCASSRTPGAEAFFGQGTRLTVV.